This TCR beta chain was sequenced during a study of blood T cell repertoires in COVID-19. Study context: Donors in the United States, Italy and Spain gave samples during acute or convalescent COVID-19. The cDNA or gDNA used as material had been derived from T cells, B-cell-depleted T cells, or PBMCs.

Germline assignment: CDR1 SGHAT and CDR2 FQNNGV. CDR3 length: 14 amino acids. The germline V and J ends were trimmed by 8 bases and 1 base, with 13 bases remaining between them. The authors' processing: Nucleated cell number was recorded as an estimate derived from reference gene primer amplification. Generated by immunoSEQ multiplex PCR, the TCRdb table keeps only in-frame clones and is missing some. V, J and clone size are those of that table, while D and trimming were read from the DNA. In the table there are around 20,000 clones, about 87% of which are singletons. The V call is TRBV11-2, the J call TRBJ2-3; weak D call: TRBD2 (5 bases). The clonotype comes from a human donor in a cohort sampled during active COVID-19. The donor label of this sample is uncertain. The specimen was peripheral blood. The CDR3 region is CASLPSSGTDTQYF. DNA for the CDR3: TGTGCCAGCTTACCTAGCTCTGGCACAGATACGCAGTATTTT.